This is a list of T cell receptor beta chains from one sample in a study of memory CD8 T cells in hepatitis C reinfection. Using immunoSEQ multiplex PCR, the repertoire was profiled, and TCRdb retains in-frame clones only, with some absent. The data show about 50,000 clones, 89% seen once. Sequencing used naive CD8+ T cells sorted from blood. The source is a young man with hepatitis C virus infection. Both conserved end residues are part of each CDR3. A D gene is named only where the DNA matches it firmly. Rows give clone size only sometimes, using once, few, many, or a class for an expanded clone.

TGCGCCAGCAGCCAAGCAGGGGTGAACACTGAAGCTTTCTTT | CASSQAGVNTEAFF | TRBJ1-1 | - | TRBV4-1 | -
TGCAGCGTGAGATTAACAGGGGCGAACACTGAAGCTTTCTTT | CSVRLTGANTEAFF | TRBJ1-1 | - | TRBV29-1 | TRBD1
TGCGCCAGCAGCTTGGAAGGGCGGGAGACTGGCGAGCAGTACTTC | CASSLEGRETGEQYF | TRBJ2-7 | few | TRBV5-1 | TRBD2
TGTGCCAGCAGCTCAGGGACTAGCGGGAGGGCCCATACGCAGTATTTT | CASSSGTSGRAHTQYF | TRBJ2-3 | - | TRBV5-6 | TRBD2
TGTGCCAGCAGCTTAAAGCCGGTGGCAGGGGGAAAAACCGGGGAGCTGTTTTTT | CASSLKPVAGGKTGELFF | TRBJ2-2 | - | TRBV7-8 | TRBD1
TGTGCCAGCAGCTTCCAGGGAGGACTGAACACTGAAGCTTTCTTT | CASSFQGGLNTEAFF | TRBJ1-1 | few | TRBV5-4 | -
TGTGCCAGCAGCGGAGTAGGGGGAGAGGACGAGCAGTACTTC | CASSGVGGEDEQYF | TRBJ2-7 | - | TRBV7-8 | -
TGTGCCAGCAGCTTAAATCCAGTATACAATGAGCAGTTCTTC | CASSLNPVYNEQFF | TRBJ2-1 | once | TRBV11-2 | -
TGTGCCAGCAGCCCAGGGGGCGCCTACGAGCAGTACTTC | CASSPGGAYEQYF | TRBJ2-7 | - | TRBV5-4 | TRBD1
TGTGCCAGCAGTGGGGTAGCGGGGGGCCTCCGCGGTAGCACAGATACGCAGTATTTT | CASSGVAGGLRGSTDTQYF | TRBJ2-3 | - | TRBV2 | TRBD2
TGTGCCAGTAGTATAAGAGTGAACACTGAAGCTTTCTTT | CASSIRVNTEAFF | TRBJ1-1 | once | TRBV19 | -
TGTGCCAGCAGTTTTGGGGGGGGCGGGCGCCAGCCCCAGCATTTT | CASSFGGGGRQPQHF | TRBJ1-5 | - | TRBV28 | -
TGTGCCAGCAGTGGGGGACTAGCGAAAACTAGCACAGATACGCAGTATTTT | CASSGGLAKTSTDTQYF | TRBJ2-3 | - | TRBV27 | TRBD2
TGTGCCAGTAATGAGGGGGGGGGTCAGCCCCAGCATTTT | CASNEGGGQPQHF | TRBJ1-5 | - | TRBV19 | -
TGTGCCAGCTCAGAAACCGGGACAGCCTTTTTGAGCTACACCTTC | CASSETGTAFLSYTF | TRBJ1-2 | - | TRBV18 | TRBD1
TGTGCCAGCAGCGGATCAGGGGGCGCGAAACCCTATGGCTACACCTTC | CASSGSGGAKPYGYTF | TRBJ1-2 | once | TRBV5-4 | TRBD1
TGTGCCAGCAGCCACAGGGGGCGATCTAATGAAAAACTGTTTTTT | CASSHRGRSNEKLFF | TRBJ1-4 | - | TRBV14 | TRBD1
TGTGCCAGCGTAGGGCCGGGATATAATTCCCCCCTCCACTTT | CASVGPGYNSPLHF | TRBJ1-6 | once | TRBV11-2 | -
TGTGCCAGCAGCCACTTCAACACTGAAGCTTTCTTT | CASSHFNTEAFF | TRBJ1-1 | - | TRBV14 | -
TGTGCCAGTAGTGCGCTTCCGGGAGAGCAGTACTTC | CASSALPGEQYF | TRBJ2-7 | - | TRBV19 | -
TGCGCCAGCAGTACACAGGGGATCGGGGCCGGGGAGCTGTTTTTT | CASSTQGIGAGELFF | TRBJ2-2 | - | TRBV10-1 | TRBD1
TGTGCCAGTAGTATAGATTTCTCCGGGGCTAGCGTCTCCTACGAGCAGTACTTC | CASSIDFSGASVSYEQYF | TRBJ2-7 | - | TRBV19 | -
TGCGCCAGCAGCGAGGACAACTCCTACGAGCAGTACTTC | CASSEDNSYEQYF | TRBJ2-7 | few | TRBV10-1 | -
TGTGCCAGCAGCTTACGGAAAAGCGGTTATTGGACCGGGGAGCTGTTTTTT | CASSLRKSGYWTGELFF | TRBJ2-2 | - | TRBV7-9 | -
TGTGCCAGTAGTCCTGACAGCGTTGAAGCTTTCTTT | CASSPDSVEAFF | TRBJ1-1 | once | TRBV19 | -
TGTGCCAGCAGACCTACCGCAGGGGGGCGGGAGACCCAGTACTTC | CASRPTAGGRETQYF | TRBJ2-5 | - | TRBV7-8 | -
TGTGCCAGCAGCCAATCCCCGGGAAGGTCCTACGAGCAGTACTTC | CASSQSPGRSYEQYF | TRBJ2-7 | - | TRBV7-9 | -
TGTGCCAGCAGCTCCACCGGGACAGGCCTCTTGTGGGGGACCGGGGAGCTGTTTTTT | CASSSTGTGLLWGTGELFF | TRBJ2-2 | - | TRBV5-4 | TRBD1
TGTGCCAGCAGTATCGGGACTAGCGGGACCTACGAGCAGTACTTC | CASSIGTSGTYEQYF | TRBJ2-7 | - | TRBV27 | TRBD2
TGCGCCAGCAGCCACGGGACAGCGTACGAGCAGTACTTC | CASSHGTAYEQYF | TRBJ2-7 | - | TRBV4-1 | TRBD1
TGTGCCAGCAGCCAAGCGGGGACAGGGCGGTCACCCCTCCACTTT | CASSQAGTGRSPLHF | TRBJ1-6 | - | TRBV7-2 | TRBD1
TGTGCCAGCAGTGAATGGCAGGGGAACGAAAAACTGTTTTTT | CASSEWQGNEKLFF | TRBJ1-4 | - | TRBV6-1 | -
TGCGCCAGCAGCCAAGAGCGAGCGGGGGCCTCTCGAACCCAGTACTTC | CASSQERAGASRTQYF | TRBJ2-5 | - | TRBV4-3 | TRBD2
TGTGCCAGGGGGCGGGGGGCCGGCACAGATACGCAGTATTTT | CARGRGAGTDTQYF | TRBJ2-3 | - | TRBV11-2 | TRBD2
TGTGCCAGCAGCCTCTGGTCCACAGGGAGAGTTTACGAGCAGTACTTC | CASSLWSTGRVYEQYF | TRBJ2-7 | once | TRBV11-2 | -
TGTGCCAGCTCTTCTAGGAGCTCCTACAATGAGCAGTTCTTC | CASSSRSSYNEQFF | TRBJ2-1 | - | TRBV2 | -
TGTGCCAGCAGTTCGGCAGGGAAAATCGGTGGCTACACCTTC | CASSSAGKIGGYTF | TRBJ1-2 | - | TRBV27 | -
TGTGCCAGCAGTTACTCTTTCGGGGGGGCAGTTGGCGAGCAGTTCTTC | CASSYSFGGAVGEQFF | TRBJ2-1 | - | TRBV6-5 | TRBD2
TGTGCCAGCAGCGTAATGGGTCGGGAGGGGCCAGGCACAGATACGCAGTATTTT | CASSVMGREGPGTDTQYF | TRBJ2-3 | - | TRBV9 | TRBD2
TGTGCCAGCAGCTTGGATACAGTCATGAACACTGAAGCTTTCTTT | CASSLDTVMNTEAFF | TRBJ1-1 | - | TRBV5-8 | -
TGTGCCAGCAGTGGTAGCGGGAGTACAGATACGCAGTATTTT | CASSGSGSTDTQYF | TRBJ2-3 | - | TRBV9 | TRBD2
TGTGCCACCAGTGTTGGGGCGCCTGAAAAACTGTTTTTT | CATSVGAPEKLFF | TRBJ1-4 | few | TRBV15 | -
TGTGCCAGTAGTATAGACAGGGAGGGTCAGCCCCAGCATTTT | CASSIDREGQPQHF | TRBJ1-5 | - | TRBV19 | -
TGTGCCAGCAGCTCCGGGACACAAAATCAGCCCCAGCATTTT | CASSSGTQNQPQHF | TRBJ1-5 | - | TRBV7-9 | -
TGTGCCAGCAGCGTAGGGGGACAGGGGACCTACGAGCAGTACTTC | CASSVGGQGTYEQYF | TRBJ2-7 | - | TRBV9 | TRBD1
TGTGCCAGCAGCGCAGGGACAGGGGGCACAGATACGCAGTATTTT | CASSAGTGGTDTQYF | TRBJ2-3 | - | TRBV9 | TRBD1